This T cell receptor (beta chain) was obtained from a study of blood T cell repertoires in COVID-19. At the level of the study: T cells, B-cell-depleted T cells, or PBMCs provided the cDNA or gDNA that served as material.

How the authors handled the data: Amplification of reference gene primers was used by the study to estimate nucleated cell counts. Repertoires were generated with immunoSEQ multiplex PCR, while TCRdb's copy carries only in-frame clones and drops some. V and J calls and clone size are those listed in that table; D and trimming were worked out from the DNA. The data contain 360,000 or so clones, less than 90% of them seen just once; the ten biggest clones take up around 5%. The study drew participants aged roughly 18 to 95 years from about two dozen US areas. The study assigned cohorts using participant-reported clinical history. CDR3 size: 18 residues. Trimming cost V 5 bases and J 2 bases; bases outside gene matches: 13. Germline CDR1 reads MNHNY; CDR2 reads SVGAGI (reference sequence). In its sample, this clone was seen a few times.

This clonotype was obtained from a woman in her 50s who had recovered from COVID-19. The V call is TRBV6-6, the J call TRBJ2-7, with 12 bases aligning to TRBD1. The source material was PBMCs or T cells enriched from blood (not recorded which). CDR3 coding DNA: TGTGCCAGCAGTCGCGGGACAGGGGGCGACAGAAGAGCCTACGAGCAGTACTTC. This encodes CASSRGTGGDRRAYEQYF.